This TCR beta chain came from a study of blood T cell repertoires in COVID-19. Study-level background: Samples of COVID-19 (acute and convalescent) were obtained from the United States, Italy and Spain. Sample material is recorded as cDNA or gDNA derived from T cells, B-cell-depleted T cells, or PBMCs.

After removal of 3 bases from V and 5 bases from J, the junction contained 7 bases not matched to a gene. Looked up from germline, CDR1 is SGDLS and CDR2 is YYNGEE. CDR3 size: 15 residues. Original analysis: From reference gene primer amplification, estimates of nucleated cell counts were derived. Produced via immunoSEQ multiplex PCR; TCRdb's table is partial and in-frame only. V and J calls and clone size are those listed in that table; D and trimming were worked out from the DNA. The sample yields more than 200,000 clones, about nine tenths seen once. The sequence came from a woman aged 55 to 70 with acute or convalescent COVID-19. This chain links TRBV9 with TRBJ1-4, with 7 bases lining up with TRBD1. Sequencing used peripheral blood. The DNA of the CDR3 is TGTGCCAGCAGCGCAGCAGGCAGGGGGAATGAAAAACTGTTTTTT. This sequence encodes CASSAAGRGNEKLFF.